This T cell receptor beta chain was sequenced during a study of blood T cell repertoires in COVID-19. Study information: The study drew acute and convalescent COVID-19 samples from the United States, Italy and Spain.

The CDR3 runs to 15 residues. The germline V gene encodes CDR1 SGHRS and CDR2 YFSETQ. V was cut by 0 bases and J by 0 bases, with 10 bases left in between. In the original workflow: How many nucleated cells were present was estimated from reference gene primer amplification. The protocol was immunoSEQ multiplex PCR, while the TCRdb copy is restricted to in-frame clones and leaves out a portion. That table furnishes V, J and clone size, whereas the DNA furnished D and trimming. The table shows under 200,000 clones, with around 88% occurring only once. This receptor was obtained from a woman aged 70-85 years who had recovered from COVID-19. V usage is TRBV5-1 and J usage is TRBJ2-7, with a weak D call TRBD1 (7 bases). Specimen: peripheral blood. The CDR3 DNA reads as TGCGCCAGCAGCTTGGGGGGGGACAGCTCCTACGAGCAGTACTTC. Translated: CASSLGGDSSYEQYF.